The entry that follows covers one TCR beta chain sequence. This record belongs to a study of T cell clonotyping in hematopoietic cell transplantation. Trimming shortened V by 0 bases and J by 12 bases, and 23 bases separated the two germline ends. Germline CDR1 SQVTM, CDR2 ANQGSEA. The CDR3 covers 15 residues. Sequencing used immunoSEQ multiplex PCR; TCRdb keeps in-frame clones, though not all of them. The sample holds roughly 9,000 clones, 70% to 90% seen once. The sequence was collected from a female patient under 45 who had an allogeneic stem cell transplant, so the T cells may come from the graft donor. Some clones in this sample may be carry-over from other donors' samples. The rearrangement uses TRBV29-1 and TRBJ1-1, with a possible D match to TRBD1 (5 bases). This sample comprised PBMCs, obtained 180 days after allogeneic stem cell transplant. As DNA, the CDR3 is TGCAGCGTTGAAGATCAGGCGCAAATAAGGGGTGTGACTTTCTTT. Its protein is CSVEDQAQIRGVTFF.